This entry lists 22 T cell receptor beta chains sequenced from one sample in a study of graft-versus-host responses after intestinal transplantation. Assay used: immunoSEQ multiplex PCR; TCRdb lists only in-frame clones, some missing. The profile shows about 7,000 clones, around a third of them singletons. The plating included roughly 200,000 irradiated, violet-dye-labeled stimulator cells together with roughly 200,000 CFSE-labeled responder cells. Sequenced here: alloreactive CD8+ T cells from a mixed lymphocyte reaction culture, sampled before transplantation. Subset specified: CFSE-low proliferating T cells sorted from roughly six-day pre-transplant mixed lymphocyte reaction (GvH or HvG direction). These receptors all come from a human patient who was an organ donor for intestinal transplantation.

This clone is medium-sized. This chain uses TRBV7-6 with TRBJ2-7, with 9 bases lining up with TRBD1. CDR3 length equals 16 residues. Germline-derived CDR1 and CDR2 are SGHVS and FNYEAQ. After removal of 1 base from V and 5 bases from J, the junction contained 9 bases not matched to a gene. The CDR3 DNA reads TGTGCCAGCAGCTTAGGCTCCGGGACAGGGTTCCACGAGCAGTACTTC. Translated: CASSLGSGTGFHEQYF.

This clone is termed medium-sized. V and J are TRBV4-3 and TRBJ2-7; 7 positions agree with TRBD2. With V trimmed by 0 bases and J by 3 bases, 5 bases remained unmatched. CDR3 length equals 15 residues. Per the germline V gene, CDR1 is LGHNA and CDR2 is YSLEER. This CDR3 is CASSQDFSSGYEQYF. The CDR3 DNA reads as TGCGCCAGCAGCCAAGACTTTTCTAGCGGCTACGAGCAGTACTTC.

V usage is TRBV9 and J usage is TRBJ1-1; D perhaps matches TRBD1 (5 bases). This CDR3 spans 13 amino acids. The V end lost 2 bases, the J end lost 4 bases, and 9 bases lay between the germline ends. Per germline, CDR1 SGDLS and CDR2 YYNGEE. CDR3 region: CASSVGGSTEAFF. DNA for the CDR3: TGTGCCAGCAGCGTTGGGGGGAGCACTGAAGCTTTCTTT.

Regarding this clone: Mismatch with germline at one junction end may stem from a read error. V is TRBV10-3 and J is TRBJ2-5, with 12 bases matching TRBD2. Germline V CDR1 and CDR2: ENHRY, SYGVKD. The CDR3 consists of 15 residues. The CDR3 nucleotides are TGTGCCAGCAGTTTGGCTAGCGGGGGGGCAGAGACCCAGTACTTC. Its protein is CASSLASGGAETQYF.

There are a few counts of this clone. V gene TRBV5-4 combines with J gene TRBJ1-2; D call uncertain. The CDR3 covers 14 residues. In germline, CDR1 is SGHNT, CDR2 YYREEE (reference sequence). V lost 4 bases and J 4 bases, leaving 14 bases between the germline ends. CDR3 protein: CASSPRTESYGYTF. The CDR3 region has the DNA TGTGCCAGCAGCCCGCGGACGGAAAGCTATGGCTACACCTTC.

In its sample, this clone was seen a few times. The chain is built from TRBV6-6 and TRBJ2-4; 8 bases agree with TRBD2. This CDR3 comprises 12 residues. Germline CDR1 and CDR2: MNHNY and SVGAGI (reference sequence). The V and J ends lost 11 bases and 8 bases, in that order; junction bases with no gene match: 8. The CDR3 here is CAWRAGADIQYF. The CDR3 DNA is TGTGCCTGGCGAGCGGGGGCGGACATTCAGTACTTC.

The rearrangement links TRBV6-5 to TRBJ2-2; 10 bases fit TRBD2. Germline values: CDR1 MNHEY, CDR2 SVGAGI. V shed 4 bases and J 4 bases; nucleotides not matched to a gene: 3. The CDR3 runs to 15 residues. For the CDR3, the DNA is TGTGCCAGCAGTTTTAGCGGGGGGACCACCGGGGAGCTGTTTTTT. This sequence encodes CASSFSGGTTGELFF.

V is TRBV10-3 and J is TRBJ2-7; TRBD2 matches 11 bases. Germline CDR1 reads ENHRY; CDR2 reads SYGVKD. This CDR3 has 19 residues. J lost 6 bases, V lost 2 bases, and 18 bases had no gene match. The CDR3 nucleotides are TGTGCCATCAGTGAGCCAAATTGGACTAGCGGGCAGAGAAGGCTCGAGCAGTACTTC. This gives the protein CAISEPNWTSGQRRLEQYF.

J is TRBJ1-2 and V is TRBV11-2; a weak D match, TRBD1 (5 bases). V lost 4 bases and J 5 bases, leaving 8 bases between the germline ends. The CDR3 has 12 amino acids. In germline, CDR1 is SGHAT, CDR2 FQNNGV. CDR3: CASSWDGYGYTF. The CDR3 region has the DNA TGTGCCAGCAGCTGGGACGGTTATGGCTACACCTTC.

The chain is built from TRBV5-4 and TRBJ2-5; 8 bases map to TRBD2. After removal of 5 bases from V and 1 base from J, the junction contained 1 base not matched to a gene. Germline lookup yields CDR1 SGHNT and CDR2 YYREEE (reference sequence). The CDR3 runs 13 residues. CDR3 DNA: TGTGCCAGCAGTGGACTAGCCCAAGAGACCCAGTACTTC. Its translation: CASSGLAQETQYF.

The V gene is TRBV7-2, the J gene TRBJ2-7; D uncertain. Germline CDR1 reads SGHTA; CDR2 reads FQGNSA. V was cut by 5 bases and J by 7 bases, with 15 bases left in between. The CDR3 loop spans 13 amino acids. CDR3 coding DNA: TGTGCCAGCAGCGCCGAACGAGGCTGGGAGCAGTACTTC. Amino acids: CASSAERGWEQYF.

A note on this clone: One end of the junction does not line up with germline, which may come from a read error. The CDR3 here is CASSQARGHEQYF. The CDR3 DNA reads as TGCGCCAGCAGCCAGGCCAGGGGCCACGAGCAGTACTTC. The chain has TRBV7-2 and TRBJ2-7, with D perhaps matching TRBD1 (6 bases). Germline V gene data show CDR1 as SGHTA and CDR2 as FQGNSA. This CDR3 comprises 13 residues.

This clone showed up just a few times. This chain links TRBV11-1 with TRBJ1-6; tentative D call: TRBD1 (6 bases). The germline V gene has CDR1 SGHAT and CDR2 FQDESV (reference sequence). This CDR3 has 16 residues. V shed 4 bases and J shed 3 bases, with 13 bases lying between them. This chain's CDR3 is CASSYLRGNYNSPLHF. CDR3 coding DNA: TGTGCCAGCAGCTACCTCAGGGGAAACTATAATTCACCCCTCCACTTT. The full variable domain, completed using reference TRBV11-1 and TRBJ1-6, is EAEVAQSPRYKITEKSQAVAFWCDPISGHATLYWYRQILGQGPELLVQFQDESVVDDSQLPKDRFSAERLKGVDSTLKIQPAELGDSAMYLCASSYLRGNYNSPLHFGNGTRLTVT.

This clone was seen a handful of times. The V call is TRBV6-5, the J call TRBJ1-2, with a possible D match to TRBD1 (6 bases). The germline gives CDR1 MNHEY, CDR2 SVGAGI. V dropped 0 bases and J dropped 5 bases, with 7 bases sitting between them. This CDR3 region has 13 residues. This chain's CDR3 is CASSYSGGYGYTF. CDR3 nucleotide sequence: TGTGCCAGCAGTTACTCAGGGGGGTATGGCTACACCTTC.

The chain employs TRBV23-1 and TRBJ2-7, with D perhaps matching TRBD1 or TRBD2 (5 bases each). TRBV23-1 is an open reading frame, and its role is uncertain. V lost 5 bases, J lost 7 bases, and 12 bases lay in between. The CDR3 has 12 residues. The CDR3: CASSEGSGEQYF. The CDR3 coding sequence is TGCGCCAGCAGTGAGGGGTCGGGAGAGCAGTACTTC.

The chain couples TRBV6-4 to TRBJ2-7, with 13 bases matching TRBD2. The V gene's germline CDR1 is MRHNA and CDR2 SNTAGT. The CDR3 sequence is 17 residues long. V shed 0 bases, J shed 2 bases, and the junction held 4 bases outside the gene matches. CDR3 in amino acids: CASSDSRLAGGTYEQYF. CDR3 coding DNA: TGTGCCAGCAGTGACTCGAGACTAGCGGGGGGCACCTACGAGCAGTACTTC.

This clone was counted a few times. The chain employs TRBV4-1 and TRBJ2-3, with D perhaps TRBD2 (5 bases). Germline assignment: CDR1 MGHRA and CDR2 YSYEKL. This CDR3 region has 16 residues. Trimming shortened V by 1 base and J by 5 bases, and 16 bases separated the two germline ends. CDR3 region: CASSQVVATGRDTQYF. The CDR3 DNA follows: TGCGCCAGCAGCCAAGTGGTAGCGACGGGCAGAGATACGCAGTATTTT.

V usage is TRBV7-8 and J usage is TRBJ1-4; weak D call: TRBD1 (6 bases). CDR1 and CDR2 from the germline V gene are SGHVS and FQNEAQ. Trimming removed 7 bases from V and 0 bases from J, with 9 bases in between. The CDR3 is made up of 14 amino acids. CDR3 amino acids: CASKQGSTNEKLFF. The CDR3 coding sequence is TGTGCCAGCAAACAGGGTTCAACTAATGAAAAACTGTTTTTT.

This clone was counted ten times or more. V gene TRBV5-4 combines with J gene TRBJ2-7; the D is unclear. V was clipped by 2 bases and J by 0 bases, with 6 bases between them. Germline V gene lookup returns CDR1 SGHNT and CDR2 YYREEE (reference sequence). The CDR3 sequence is 13 residues long. The CDR3 DNA sequence: TGTGCCAGCAGCTTAGGCAGCTCCTACGAGCAGTACTTC. Translated, it gives CASSLGSSYEQYF.

There are a few counts of this clone. The chain's CDR3 is CASSPPLSYNEQFF. The CDR3 nucleotides read TGTGCCAGCTCACCACCGTTGTCCTACAATGAGCAGTTCTTC. The chain couples TRBV18 to TRBJ2-1; D unresolved. V dropped 0 bases and J dropped 1 base, with 4 bases sitting between them. This CDR3 spans 14 amino acids. Per germline, CDR1 KGHSH and CDR2 LQKENI. Combining the CDR3 with reference TRBV18 and TRBJ2-1 gives the whole variable domain NAGVMQNPRHLVRRRGQEARLRCSPMKGHSHVYWYRQLPEEGLKFMVYLQKENIIDESGMPKERFSAEFPKEGPSILRIQQVVRGDSAAYFCASSPPLSYNEQFFGPGTRLTVL.

The sample holds a few counts of this clone. J is TRBJ2-4 and V is TRBV5-5; D might be TRBD1 (7 bases). V was clipped by 4 bases and J by 2 bases, with 25 bases between them. This CDR3 is built from 19 residues. Germline V gives CDR1 SGHKS, CDR2 YYEKEE (reference sequence). The chain's CDR3 is CASSPAGFQGGLTKNIQYF. The CDR3 DNA is TGTGCCAGCAGCCCCGCGGGGTTTCAGGGGGGCTTGACCAAAAACATTCAGTACTTC.

This clone occurred a few times. The J gene is TRBJ2-7, the V gene TRBV5-5; no clear D gene. The germline V and J ends were trimmed by 5 bases and 1 base, with 13 bases remaining between them. The CDR3 has 14 residues. Germline-derived CDR1 and CDR2 are SGHKS and YYEKEE (reference sequence). This CDR3 is CASSPGSPSYEQYF. The CDR3 bases are TGTGCCAGCAGTCCCGGGTCCCCTTCCTACGAGCAGTACTTC.